Listed below are T cell receptor beta chains from one sample, sequenced in a study of beta chain features in type 1 diabetes. Measured with immunoSEQ multiplex PCR; TCRdb has only the in-frame clones, and not every one. In the table there are around 240,000 clones, 16% of which are singletons. Sequencing was carried out using naive CD4+ T cells from blood. Every receptor here comes from a man in his thirties or forties with type 1 diabetes. Each CDR3 is given without its conserved first and last residue.

>TRBJ2-4|TRBV30
AWRAGKGVWY
>TRBJ2-1|TRBV23-1
ASSRVATRGHGLAPINEQF
>TRBJ2-1|TRBV29-1
SVEGLGGEQF
>TRBJ2-7|TRBV30
AWSTGVTDEQY
>TRBJ2-3|TRBV14
ASSSPFNGVSTDTQY
>TRBJ2-5|TRBV27
ASSPWTSGQETQY
>TRBJ2-4|TRBV29-1
SVVVSSGSAY
>TRBJ2-7|TRBV29-1
SVVFPQRVYEQY
>TRBJ2-7|TRBV20-1
SASEYEQY
>TRBJ2-3|TRBV10-3
AIGGSNTDTQY
>TRBJ1-2|TRBV30
AWSRGRLKGYT
>TRBJ2-6|TRBV9
ASSPVLETDISGANVLT
>TRBJ2-7|TRBV4-2
ASSQDVRQGGALLYEQY
>TRBJ2-1|TRBV6-5
ASSLRLAGDYNEQF
>TRBJ2-2|TRBV29-1
SVGGRGLTGELF
>TRBJ2-1|TRBV2
ASSDLGWDDNNEQF
>TRBJ2-3|TRBV5-4
ASSQGLVGFADTQY
>TRBJ1-1|TRBV18
ASSKTVNTEAF